A selection of T cell receptor beta chains follows, all from one sample in a study of cytomegalovirus exposure and HLA in healthy donors. The repertoire was sequenced with immunoSEQ multiplex PCR; TCRdb's copy has only in-frame clones and lacks some. The repertoire holds roughly 300,000 clones, around nine tenths seen once, with around 0.9% in the top ten. Sequenced material: PBMCs. The source is a woman between 18 and 30 years old in good health and CMV-seronegative. CDR3s include the opening cysteine and the closing phenylalanine or tryptophan. D genes are given only for firm matches. Only part of the rows carry a size: once, few, many, or a class if the clone is expanded.

cdr3_nt	cdr3_aa	d_call	v_call	j_call	clone_size
TGTGCCTGGAGTAGACAGGGGGCCAACACTGAAGCTTTCTTT	CAWSRQGANTEAFF	TRBD1	TRBV30	TRBJ1-1	NA
TGTGCCAGCAGTCTTAAAGCCGGTAGCGGGACCTACGAGCAGTACTTC	CASSLKAGSGTYEQYF	TRBD2	TRBV28	TRBJ2-7	NA
TGTGCCAGCAGCGGAGGGGGCCACGGTGAAAAACTGTTTTTT	CASSGGGHGEKLFF	TRBD1	TRBV27	TRBJ1-4	NA
TGTGCCAGCACCGGAGGGCTAGGCTACGAGCAGTACTTC	CASTGGLGYEQYF	NA	TRBV6-1	TRBJ2-7	NA
TGTGCCAGCAGACCCGACAGGGTAATCTACGAGCAGTACTTC	CASRPDRVIYEQYF	TRBD1	TRBV28	TRBJ2-7	NA
TGTGCCAGCAGTTGGCCAGGGGGTTCGGGGGAGCAGTACTTC	CASSWPGGSGEQYF	TRBD1	TRBV28	TRBJ2-7	few
TGTGCCAGCAGCTTAGCTAGCGGGAGCCTGGGGAATGAGCAGTTCTTC	CASSLASGSLGNEQFF	TRBD2	TRBV7-2	TRBJ2-1	once
TGTGCCAGCAGCCCGGACAGGGGACCCTACAATGAGCAGTTCTTC	CASSPDRGPYNEQFF	TRBD1	TRBV5-6	TRBJ2-1	NA
TGTGCCAGCAGTTCGCCGACTAGCGGGAGAGCCGAGCAGTACTTC	CASSSPTSGRAEQYF	TRBD2	TRBV27	TRBJ2-7	NA
TGTGCCAGCAGCTTAGTGGGCAGTCTAAACACAGATACGCAGTATTTT	CASSLVGSLNTDTQYF	NA	TRBV7-9	TRBJ2-3	NA
TGTGCCAGTACCTCCCGGAGGCTAGCGGGAAATAGTAGGTCCTACAATGAGCAGTTCTTC	CASTSRRLAGNSRSYNEQFF	TRBD2	TRBV19	TRBJ2-1	NA
TGTGCCAGCAGTTTTCTGCGGGAGGAAAGGTACGAGCAGTACTTC	CASSFLREERYEQYF	TRBD2	TRBV27	TRBJ2-7	NA
TGCAGCGTTAGTAGACTAGCGGGAGATAACAATGAGCAGTTCTTC	CSVSRLAGDNNEQFF	TRBD2	TRBV29-1	TRBJ2-1	NA
TGTGCCAGTAGCAGACTAGCGAGAGGATCCTACGAGCAGTACTTC	CASSRLARGSYEQYF	TRBD2	TRBV19	TRBJ2-7	once
TGCGCCAGCAGCTTGGGAGGCGGAGGATACAATGAGCAGTTCTTC	CASSLGGGGYNEQFF	NA	TRBV5-1	TRBJ2-1	NA
TGTGCCAGCACCCTCCCGGACAAGACGTACGAGCAGTACTTC	CASTLPDKTYEQYF	NA	TRBV25-1	TRBJ2-7	NA
TGTGCCAGCAGCTCCGCCAAGGGGCCGAATCAGCCCCAGCATTTT	CASSSAKGPNQPQHF	NA	TRBV7-2	TRBJ1-5	NA
TGTGCCAGCAGCTTAACGGGATTCGAAAGGGGCGGGGGGCCAGATACGCAGTATTTT	CASSLTGFERGGGPDTQYF	TRBD2	TRBV11-2	TRBJ2-3	NA
TGTGCCAGCAGTCCGGACAGGGTCGATGGCTACACCTTC	CASSPDRVDGYTF	TRBD1	TRBV5-4	TRBJ1-2	NA
TGTGCCAGCAGTGGCCCCAAGAGCGGGAGAATATACGAGCAGTACTTC	CASSGPKSGRIYEQYF	TRBD2	TRBV2	TRBJ2-7	NA
TGTGCCAGCAGCTCAGCGGGAGGCGGGGAGCAGTACTTC	CASSSAGGGEQYF	TRBD2	TRBV13	TRBJ2-7	NA
TGTGCCAGCTCACCACAGGGGCCCTACGAGCAGTACTTC	CASSPQGPYEQYF	NA	TRBV18	TRBJ2-7	NA